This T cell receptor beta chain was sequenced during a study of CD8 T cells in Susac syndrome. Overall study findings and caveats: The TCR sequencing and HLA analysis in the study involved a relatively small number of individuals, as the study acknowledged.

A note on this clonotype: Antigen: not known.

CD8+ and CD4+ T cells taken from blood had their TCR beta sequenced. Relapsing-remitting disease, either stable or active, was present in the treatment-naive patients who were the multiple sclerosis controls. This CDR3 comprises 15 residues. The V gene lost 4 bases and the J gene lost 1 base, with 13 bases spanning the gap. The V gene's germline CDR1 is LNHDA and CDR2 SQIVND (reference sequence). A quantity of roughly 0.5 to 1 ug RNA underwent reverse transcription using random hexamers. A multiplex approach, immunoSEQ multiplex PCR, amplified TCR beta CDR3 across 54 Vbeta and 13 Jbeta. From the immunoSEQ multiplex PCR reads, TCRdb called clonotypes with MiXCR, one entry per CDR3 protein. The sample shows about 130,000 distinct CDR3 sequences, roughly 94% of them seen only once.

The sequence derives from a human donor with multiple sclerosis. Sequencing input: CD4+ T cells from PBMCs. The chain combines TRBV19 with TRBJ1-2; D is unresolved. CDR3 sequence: CASSTSYRSNYGYTF. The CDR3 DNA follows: TGTGCCAGTAGTACCAGCTACAGAAGTAACTATGGCTACACCTTC.